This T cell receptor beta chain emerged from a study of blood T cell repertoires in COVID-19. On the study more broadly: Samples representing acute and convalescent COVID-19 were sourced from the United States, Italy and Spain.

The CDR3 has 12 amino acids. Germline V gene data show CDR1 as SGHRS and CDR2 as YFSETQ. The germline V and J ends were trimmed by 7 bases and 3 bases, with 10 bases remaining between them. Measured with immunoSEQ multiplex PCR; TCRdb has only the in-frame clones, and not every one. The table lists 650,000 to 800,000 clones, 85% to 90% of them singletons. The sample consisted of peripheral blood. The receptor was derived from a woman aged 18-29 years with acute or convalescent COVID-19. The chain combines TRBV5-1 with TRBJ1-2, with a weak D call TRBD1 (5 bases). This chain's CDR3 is CASSAGYYGYTF. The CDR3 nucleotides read TGCGCCAGCTCCGCAGGGTACTATGGCTACACCTTC.